This T cell receptor (beta chain) was observed in a study of T-cell reconstitution after alpha-beta-depleted transplantation in children. Points from the study as a whole: Several patients had high TCRbeta diversity at day 60; it came from surviving recipient T cells and thymic progenitors. The origin of alpha-beta T cells about two months after transplant was reportedly several hundred expanded graft clones. T-cell counts and diversity at one year following transplant were attributed mainly to newly produced T cells.

TCRbeta library preparation incorporated unique molecular identifiers. TCRdb passed the PCR reads through MiXCR, listing each CDR3 protein once. The table has some 200,000 distinct CDR3 sequences, about 8.2% seen once. The trim removed 4 bases at V and 0 bases at J, leaving 5 bases unmatched. Germline CDR1 and CDR2: SGHRS and YFSETQ. The CDR3 is 15 residues long. Concerning this clonotype itself: Antigen specificity is unknown.

The sequenced sample was PBMCs, mostly from graft donor cells, obtained 360 days after TCRalphabeta/CD19-depleted stem cell transplant. This sequence joins TRBV5-1 and TRBJ2-5; 8 positions match TRBD1. The TCR was taken from a male patient between 2 and 9 years old who had a stem cell transplant for acute myeloid leukemia, so the T cells may come from the graft donor. The CDR3, as DNA: TGCGCCAGCAGCACCCGGGACAGGTACCAAGAGACCCAGTACTTC. This sequence encodes CASSTRDRYQETQYF.